The rows below give T cell receptor beta chains drawn from one sample of a study of T cell changes during pregnancy in multiple sclerosis. TCRdb keeps only in-frame clones here, not all; method: immunoSEQ multiplex PCR. This table holds 30,000 to 45,000 clones, around 92% found once. This specimen consisted of CD8+ T cells from peripheral blood mononuclear cells, obtained before pregnancy. Source of these receptors: a female donor with multiple sclerosis, enrolled in a pregnancy study. The CDR3 runs from the conserved cysteine through the conserved F or W. Fields, in order: D gene, J gene, clone size, V gene, CDR3 protein, CDR3 DNA. The D gene is left open where the match is weak. Clone size is shown for a subset of rows, as once, few, many or a class of expanded clone.

TRBD1 TRBJ2-1 NA TRBV6-5 CASSSGGPYNEQFF TGTGCCAGCAGTTCAGGGGGCCCCTACAATGAGCAGTTCTTC
TRBD1 TRBJ2-1 NA TRBV28 CATTWGTAVYNEQFF TGTGCCACCACCTGGGGGACAGCGGTTTACAATGAGCAGTTCTTC
NA TRBJ2-5 NA TRBV2 CASIEKSTQYF TGTGCCAGCATAGAAAAGTCGACCCAGTACTTC
NA TRBJ2-1 NA TRBV7-2 CASSLVPNNEQFF TGTGCCAGCAGCTTAGTGCCTAACAATGAGCAGTTCTTC
NA TRBJ2-7 NA TRBV5-1 CASSFPSETPADFYEQYF TGCGCCAGCAGCTTCCCCTCGGAGACTCCGGCAGATTTCTACGAGCAGTACTTC
NA TRBJ2-1 NA TRBV4-2 CASSQGLLGDNEQFF TGTGCCAGCAGCCAAGGGTTACTGGGAGACAATGAGCAGTTCTTC
TRBD2 TRBJ2-2 NA TRBV9 CASSVAGRGTGELFF TGTGCCAGCAGCGTAGCAGGGAGGGGTACCGGGGAGCTGTTTTTT
TRBD1 TRBJ1-1 NA TRBV9 CASSAGQGTEAFF TGTGCCAGCAGCGCGGGACAGGGGACTGAAGCTTTCTTT
NA TRBJ1-2 NA TRBV5-8 CASTLSRGGYTF TGTGCCAGCACCCTTTCTAGGGGGGGCTACACCTTC
TRBD2 TRBJ2-2 once TRBV6-5 CASSWTSGGTGELFF TGTGCCAGCAGTTGGACTAGCGGGGGGACCGGGGAGCTGTTTTTT
TRBD2 TRBJ2-1 NA TRBV2 CASAGGPGSYNEQFF TGTGCCAGTGCGGGAGGGCCAGGTTCCTACAATGAGCAGTTCTTC
NA TRBJ1-2 NA TRBV15 CATSRTQGQGYGYTF TGTGCCACCAGCAGGACGCAGGGGCAGGGCTATGGCTACACCTTC
NA TRBJ2-1 once TRBV5-5 CASSQDSLNEQFF TGTGCCAGCAGCCAGGACAGCCTCAATGAGCAGTTCTTC
TRBD2 TRBJ2-3 NA TRBV7-3 CASSLGPGAGDPDTQYF TGTGCCAGCAGCTTGGGTCCAGGAGCGGGAGACCCAGATACGCAGTATTTT
TRBD1 TRBJ1-4 NA TRBV4-1 CASSHLSRDRDGTNEKLFF TGCGCCAGCAGCCACCTAAGCCGGGACAGGGATGGCACTAATGAAAAACTGTTTTTT
NA TRBJ2-2 NA TRBV27 CASSSGTLTGELFF TGTGCCAGCAGTTCCGGGACTCTCACCGGGGAGCTGTTTTTT
TRBD1 TRBJ2-1 NA TRBV5-1 CASSLGTVHSSYNEQFF TGCGCCAGCAGCCTAGGGACAGTCCACAGCTCCTACAATGAGCAGTTCTTC
TRBD1 TRBJ2-5 NA TRBV27 CASSPTRDRGWETQYF TGTGCCAGCAGTCCTACACGGGACAGGGGGTGGGAGACCCAGTACTTC
TRBD2 TRBJ2-3 NA TRBV7-9 CASSLFSGSTPDTQYF TGTGCCAGCAGCTTATTTAGCGGGAGTACTCCGGATACGCAGTATTTT
NA TRBJ2-4 NA TRBV4-1 CASSQDGGRYF TGCGCCAGCAGCCAAGATGGAGGCCGGTACTTC
NA TRBJ1-1 few TRBV7-9 CASSLYKQMNTEAFF TGTGCCAGCAGCTTATACAAACAGATGAACACTGAAGCTTTCTTT
NA TRBJ2-7 NA TRBV29-1 CSVEGGQGMAYEQYF TGCAGCGTTGAAGGTGGGCAGGGAATGGCCTACGAGCAGTACTTC
TRBD2 TRBJ2-7 few TRBV28 CASTSLAGAVEQYF TGTGCCAGCACCTCACTAGCGGGGGCCGTGGAGCAGTACTTC
NA TRBJ1-1 NA TRBV6-6 CASGSGRTEAFF TGTGCCAGCGGTTCAGGGAGGACTGAAGCTTTCTTT
TRBD2 TRBJ2-1 NA TRBV9 CASSPHSGADLGKQFF TGTGCCAGCAGCCCCCATAGCGGGGCCGATTTGGGTAAGCAGTTCTTC
NA TRBJ2-5 NA TRBV4-1 CASSPEHRAYQETQYF TGTGCCAGCAGCCCGGAACACAGGGCTTACCAAGAGACCCAGTACTTC
TRBD2 TRBJ2-3 NA TRBV7-2 CASSSIAGAGGFTDTQYF TGTGCCAGCAGCTCTATAGCGGGGGCCGGGGGGTTCACAGATACGCAGTATTTT
NA TRBJ1-1 NA TRBV7-6 CASSLDLGGYTEAFF TGTGCCAGCAGCTTGGATCTTGGGGGGTACACTGAAGCTTTCTTT
TRBD2 TRBJ2-3 once TRBV7-3 CASSPSAGGWTDTQYF TGTGCCAGCAGCCCCTCAGCGGGGGGGTGGACAGATACGCAGTATTTT